This TCR beta chain was identified during a study of cytomegalovirus exposure and HLA in healthy donors (dated by TCRdb to about 2017). About the study as a whole: According to an earlier analysis of 587 of the donors, about 180 million T cells yielded 90 million to 140 million unique TCR beta sequences and 276 Gb of sequence data. An early release that covered about 600 HLA-typed donors contained approximately 300 gigabases of sequencing data and 85 million to 100 million unique TCR sequences. Of the roughly 430 genotyped donors, approximately 82% fell in the genetic ancestry cluster associated with self-reported Caucasian donors. The aim of the study was to test whether cataloging public T cell receptors could identify signatures of past pathogen exposure. The study used immunosequencing to profile the T cell repertoires of around 600 subjects and linked those repertoires to cytomegalovirus serostatus. Along with the approximately 600-subject first cohort, a separate validation cohort of over a hundred different subjects was used. The study combined high-throughput TCR immunosequencing, statistical association of individual TCRs with disease status, and machine learning to predict cytomegalovirus infection status. A later analysis re-analyzed previously published TCR beta repertoires from several hundred donors and added high-resolution HLA genotyping to study TCR occurrence patterns. Rather than drawing on any new phenotypic data, the later analysis identified candidate immune exposures from TCR beta sequences and the way those sequences occurred across donors. An earlier analysis of a few hundred of the donors applied high-throughput TCR beta sequencing to assess whether each TCR beta V gene segment acted as functional or pseudogenic. Donor age, sex, ethnicity and CMV serostatus were compiled alongside the repertoire data. Genome-wide SNP genotypes for about three fifths of the roughly 700 donors were used in a later genetic analysis, which treated that subset as a discovery cohort. All discovery cohort repertoires had been generated on a single sequencing platform. Both class I and class II loci were covered by HLA typing, at four-digit resolution. The number of donors typed differed by locus, with about 620-630 for A, B, C, DRB1 and DQB1, 522 for DQA1, over 600 for DPA1, and some 450 for DPB1. Because of strong linkage in the cohort, roughly five DR-DQ haplotypes were treated as single units for association and clustering. Across some 400 genotyped donors of the cohort, an average of about 220,000 unique TCR beta nucleotide sequences per donor were sequenced, and 15% to 20% of those sequences were non-productive. Beyond this particular receptor, the publication reports: The authors suggested that the approach could potentially be generalized to other disease states and immunological phenotypes. The presence/absence analyses assumed that sequencing depth was roughly uniform across donors, and that assumption may not be true. A later genetic analysis associated a missense DCLRE1C variant with V-gene and J-gene trimming of TCR beta chains, and an independent cohort replicated the association. In this cohort, only TCR beta chains were sequenced, and detectable features were limited by the absence of alpha or paired-chain data. A further reported finding was that TCR beta sequences accurately predicted the HLA-A and HLA-B alleles for most subjects in the first cohort. In both the original and validation cohorts, the classifier was reported to diagnose cytomegalovirus status with high specificity and sensitivity. In vitro tests confirmed that a few of the cytomegalovirus-associated TCR beta chains recognize cytomegalovirus antigens. For the cohort, immune exposure information was limited to CMV serostatus. Most TCR sequences were observed very rarely across donors, whereas some public TCRs were present in many individuals. In a later analysis, several top co-occurrence clusters were reported to appear linked to parvovirus B19, influenza, CMV and Epstein-Barr virus. Broadly in line with IMGT annotations, most TCR beta V segments showed up in productive rearrangements about 87% or about 30% of the time in an earlier analysis of around 550 of the donors. Because counts were too low, seventeen rarely observed V segments, including chromosome 9 orphons, were excluded from the earlier analysis of around 590 of the donors. According to a later analysis, most CMV-associated TCR beta chains appeared to be HLA-restricted, and the HLA associations seemed to be driven largely by CMV exposure. Compared with equally common non-associated chains, HLA-associated TCR beta chains in a later analysis were more clonally expanded and had lower generation probabilities. In a later genetic analysis, fewer N-insertions in productive TCRs were reported among donors in an Asian-associated ancestry cluster than the roughly 700-donor mean. Because HLA typing was unavailable for some donors at each locus, only the typed subset was used in association tests. At a false discovery rate of 0.05, a later analysis linked some 18,000 TCR beta sequences to specific HLA alleles. When HLA alleles, especially DR and DQ, strongly co-occurred, attributing TCR associations to individual alleles was difficult. The sequencing pipeline was judged likely to have produced a cluster of highly shared sequence variants as a technical artifact. In a later analysis, the rate of TCR association differed among HLA loci, with DRB1 alleles having the most associated TCRs and HLA-C alleles having the fewest. The 87-base-pair reads could not distinguish some IMGT-functional V segments, including TRBV6-2 and TRBV6-3, so those segments were excluded. Linkage disequilibrium might explain the correlated functional status among segregating V segments, but an unknown experimental factor could not be excluded. The study listed around 160 TCR beta chains as associated with cytomegalovirus.

Measured from the cysteine to the phenylalanine, the CDR3 is 18 residues long. Only CDR3 DNA is held: 54 bases, read in frame from base 1. CDR1 and CDR2 are drawn from the germline V gene: SGHNT, YENEEA. V and J are truncated by 1 base and 2 bases respectively, leaving an intervening sequence of 19 bases. Details on this clone: Its antigen target is currently unknown. Per-nucleotide qualities are absent, and no much larger clonotype sits a single base away.

The library was produced with the immunoSEQ multiplex PCR assay. For the multiplex PCR, a mixture combining 60 forward primers for TCR Vbeta segments and 13 reverse primers for TCR Jbeta segments was used. Amplification of the CDR3 region of rearranged TCR beta genes was performed with a multiplex PCR assay on genomic DNA. Amplified TCR beta libraries were sequenced as 87-base-pair reads on the Illumina HiSeq System. The original pipeline was this. In a later analysis, approximately 74 million unique TCR beta chains were counted across the 690 or so repertoires, and approximately 9.9 million of these chains were shared by at least two donors. Raw reads were error-corrected and collapsed into unique sequences by a nearest-neighbor algorithm in which closely related sequences were merged to remove PCR and sequencing errors. Alignment of CDR3 sequences to IMGT reference sequences was used to assign V, D and J gene segments. For a sequence to be retained, a match of at least six nucleotides was required to both a V gene segment and a J gene segment. Rearrangements were called productive when the CDR3 lacked stop codons and stayed in frame with V and J; all others were non-productive. Following IMGT convention, CDR3 was defined as the stretch from the second conserved V-encoded cysteine up to the conserved J-encoded phenylalanine. The earlier analysis of 587 of the donors excluded sequences that lacked an unambiguous match to a single V gene segment. An earlier analysis of roughly 590 of the donors called V segments functional above 56.7% productive rearrangements and segregating when the between-donor standard deviation exceeded 5%. A statistical classification framework was built for diagnosing cytomegalovirus status from the catalog of TCR beta chain sequences. V and J gene assignment, in a later analysis, came from comparing TCR nucleotide sequences with IMGT/GENE-DB human TR gene sequences. In a later analysis, CDR3 sequences and most-parsimonious VDJ recombination scenarios were assigned using the TCRdist pipeline. In a later analysis, every TCR beta chain was defined by the combination of its CDR3 amino acid sequence and its V-gene family, and reads without a unique V-gene family were dropped. To address suspected cross-contamination and a sequencing artifact, a later analysis removed approximately 600 highly shared, low-generation-probability nucleotide sequences. A later analysis calculated a clonal expansion index for each public chain from normalized within-repertoire ranks of inferred template counts. In a later analysis, generation probabilities were computed with a VDJ recombination model fitted to out-of-frame rearrangements, and the resulting probabilities were checked against IGoR. A later analysis scored TCR-TCR, TCR-HLA and TCR-CMV co-occurrence with hypergeometric tests, applying a repertoire-size bias correction to TCR pairs. In a later analysis, false discovery rates were estimated by permuting HLA or CMV assignments 20 times. In a later analysis, co-occurring TCRs were grouped with DBSCAN, and TCRdist sequence similarity was added when clustering was performed within HLA-allele-positive subsets. For co-occurrence clustering, repertoires with fewer than 30,000 or more than 120,000 public chains were excluded, along with roughly five repertoires with anomalous nucleotide sharing. The table comes from immuneACCESS by way of TCRdb, which keeps in-frame sequences with V and J called. Part of the clones is missing from these tables; in studies checked, under half for an unresolved V gene and the rest for unknown reasons. V, J and clone size reflect that table, while D and trimming were determined from the DNA. The sample table shows around 150,000 clones, and just over 65% are seen once. Of the sample, 6% to 8% falls within the top ten clones.

In total, approximately 610 healthy bone marrow donors made up the cohort. At the time of sampling, every cohort member was nominally healthy, though immune exposures that went unrecorded were likely present. The donor tested CMV seronegative, placing the donor among the 350 to 400 seronegative members of the cohort. Every donor gave a peripheral blood sample, and the peripheral blood mononuclear cells from that sample were used for TCR beta sequencing. Genomic DNA extraction from the blood cell samples was performed with the Qiagen DNeasy Blood Extraction Kit. The sequence links TRBV11-3 to TRBJ2-3; possibly the D gene is TRBD2, per 7 matching bases. Material for sequencing was PBMCs. The TCR sequence derives from an older woman in good health and CMV-seronegative. DNA sequence: TGTGCCAGCAGCTTAGGTCCGCTTGAGGGGGGGGTCACAGATACGCAGTATTTT. Protein translation: CASSLGPLEGGVTDTQYF.